The 20 T cell receptor beta chains reported below all come from one sample, sequenced in a study of T-cell memory formation after mild COVID-19. TCRdb fed the 5' RACE reads into MiXCR, producing one record per CDR3 protein. The repertoire includes about 140,000 distinct CDR3 sequences, 11% to 15% of them detected once, and about 27% sits in the top ten. The sample comprised PBMCs or a T cell subset sorted from them (not recorded which). All receptors derive from an adult woman who had mild COVID-19 (a few samples of this study predate the infection). Cell type and time point are not known.

The V gene is TRBV9, the J gene TRBJ2-1; 9 bases are a match to TRBD2. The ends lost 4 bases at V and 4 bases at J; junction bases unmatched: 12. Looked up from germline, CDR1 is SGDLS and CDR2 is YYNGEE. CDR3 length: 17 residues. CDR3 in amino acids: CASSLSPLAGPYNEQFF. The CDR3 DNA is TGTGCCAGCAGCTTATCCCCCCTAGCGGGGCCTTACAATGAGCAGTTCTTC.

This clonotype turned up a few times. This chain connects TRBV20-1 to TRBJ2-1; D remains ambiguous. This CDR3 comprises 11 residues. CDR1 is DFQATT and CDR2 is SNEGSKA in the germline V gene (reference sequence). Trimming removed 3 bases from V and 10 bases from J, with 10 bases in between. The CDR3 DNA reads as TGCAGTGCTAGGGGTCAGACAGAGCAGTTCTTC. Residues: CSARGQTEQFF.

The V gene is TRBV12-3 or TRBV12-4, the J gene TRBJ2-2, with D hard to call. The CDR3 totals 13 residues. V lost 4 bases and J 2 bases, leaving 5 bases between the germline ends. The CDR3 spells CASSYINTGELFF. CDR3 sequence (DNA): TGTGCCAGCAGTTATATAAACACCGGGGAGCTGTTTTTT.

A single count supports this clonotype. The chain has TRBV20-1 and TRBJ2-1, with TRBD2 identical over 8 bases. Germline loops: CDR1 DFQATT, CDR2 SNEGSKA (reference sequence). The CDR3 contains 15 residues. The J segment lost 2 bases and the V segment lost 3 bases, leaving 6 bases of the junction unmatched. CDR3 coding DNA: TGCAGTGCTAGGGGTTGGCGGGGGGCCTACAATGAGCAGTTCTTC. Translating it yields CSARGWRGAYNEQFF.

The chain has TRBV20-1 and TRBJ2-7; TRBD2 agrees at 9 bases. The trim removed 1 base at V and 3 bases at J, leaving 4 bases unmatched. Germline CDR1 is DFQATT and CDR2 is SNEGSKA (reference sequence). CDR3 size: 14 residues. CDR3 DNA: TGCAGTGCTAGAGGACTAGCGGCACACTACGAGCAGTACTTC. It specifies CSARGLAAHYEQYF.

This rearrangement joins TRBV9 to TRBJ2-2, with D possibly being TRBD2 (6 bases). Germline-derived CDR1 and CDR2 are SGDLS and YYNGEE. The V end was cut by 2 bases, the J end by 6 bases, with 11 bases between. The CDR3 loop spans 14 amino acids. CDR3 loop: CASSVGSDAGELFF. DNA of the CDR3: TGTGCCAGCAGCGTCGGGAGTGACGCCGGGGAGCTGTTTTTT.

This clonotype appeared a few times. This rearrangement joins TRBV6-6 to TRBJ1-1, with 9 bases fitting TRBD1. Trimming at V came to 8 bases and at J to 1 base, leaving 2 bases not matched to a gene. This CDR3 is built from 13 residues. Germline V gene data show CDR1 as MNHNY and CDR2 as SVGAGI (reference sequence). CDR3 amino acids: CASQDRGNTEAFF. In DNA form, the CDR3 reads TGTGCCAGCCAGGACAGGGGGAACACTGAAGCTTTCTTT.

This chain links TRBV4-3 with TRBJ2-3, with D maybe TRBD2 (7 bases). Trimming cost V 4 bases and J 2 bases, with 13 bases left between them. CDR3 length: 15 residues. Per the germline V gene, CDR1 is LGHNA and CDR2 is YSLEER. CDR3 in amino acids: CASSRGGENTDTQYF. The CDR3 nucleotides read TGCGCCAGCAGCCGAGGGGGGGAGAACACAGATACGCAGTATTTT.

This clonotype has at least ten counts. V and J are TRBV7-2 and TRBJ1-3; weak D call: TRBD1 (5 bases). Trimming removed 6 bases at V and 4 bases at J, with 16 bases between. This CDR3 is 15 amino acids long. Looked up from germline, CDR1 is SGHTA and CDR2 is FQGNSA. CDR3 amino acids: CASSDTGTTGNTIYF. CDR3 sequence (DNA): TGTGCCAGCAGTGATACCGGGACGACAGGAAACACCATATATTTT.

This clonotype was found a few times. V usage is TRBV6-5 and J usage is TRBJ2-1; a weak D match, TRBD2 (5 bases). V was clipped by 5 bases and J by 10 bases, with 9 bases between them. Germline CDR1 is MNHEY and CDR2 is SVGAGI. The CDR3 consists of 11 residues. The CDR3 region has the DNA TGTGCCAGCAGTCCCGGGGTGGAGCAGTTCTTC. Its translation is CASSPGVEQFF.

The chain employs TRBV7-9 and TRBJ2-5; 8 bases are a match to TRBD2. CDR3 length: 16 amino acids. The germline gives CDR1 SEHNR, CDR2 FQNEAQ (reference sequence). Losses at the gene ends were 2 bases for V and 1 base for J; bases not matched to a gene: 6. This CDR3 is CASSLLRAGAQETQYF. The CDR3 DNA reads as TGTGCCAGCAGCTTACTTAGAGCGGGAGCCCAAGAGACCCAGTACTTC.

This clonotype was counted only a few times. The chain joins TRBV30 to TRBJ1-5; no firm D call. The CDR3 has 16 residues. Trimming stripped 1 base from V and 0 bases from J, with 13 bases between. Germline values: CDR1 GTSNPN, CDR2 SVGIG (reference sequence). CDR3 loop: CAWSEQPPYSNQPQHF. The CDR3 nucleotides read TGTGCCTGGAGTGAACAGCCTCCTTATAGCAATCAGCCCCAGCATTTT.

This clonotype was seen a handful of times. The genes are TRBV7-2 and TRBJ2-1; TRBD1 matches 11 bases. This CDR3 region has 17 residues. The germline CDR1 and CDR2 sequences are SGHTA and FQGNSA. The J segment lost 2 bases and the V segment lost 5 bases, leaving 8 bases of the junction unmatched. In nucleotides, the CDR3 is TGTGCCAGCAGCACCCGGGACAGGGGGGGCCCCTACAATGAGCAGTTCTTC. It encodes CASSTRDRGGPYNEQFF.

The V call is TRBV5-1, the J call TRBJ2-7; 12 bases are shared with TRBD1. The CDR3 totals 17 residues. CDR1 SGHRS and CDR2 YFSETQ come from the germline V gene. After removal of 4 bases from V and 5 bases from J, the junction contained 13 bases not matched to a gene. The CDR3 here is CASSSGTGGGPTDEQYF. The CDR3 region has the DNA TGCGCCAGCAGCAGTGGGACAGGGGGCGGCCCCACCGACGAGCAGTACTTC. Supplemented by reference TRBV5-1 and TRBJ2-7, the full variable domain reads KAGVTQTPRYLIKTRGQQVTLSCSPISGHRSVSWYQQTPGQGLQFLFEYFSETQRNKGNFPGRFSGRQFSNSRSEMNVSTLELGDSALYLCASSSGTGGGPTDEQYFGPGTRLTVT.

The chain couples TRBV27 to TRBJ2-3, with 9 nucleotides matching TRBD2. Germline loops: CDR1 MNHEY, CDR2 SMNVEV (reference sequence). Trimming took 8 bases from V and 0 from J; bases not matched to a gene: 6. This CDR3 spans 15 amino acids. The CDR3, as DNA: TGTGCCAGCGGAATGACTAGCGGTAGCACAGATACGCAGTATTTT. Amino acid sequence: CASGMTSGSTDTQYF.

The rearrangement joins TRBV9 to TRBJ2-3; tentative D call: TRBD2 (5 bases). Germline loops: CDR1 SGDLS, CDR2 YYNGEE. This CDR3 contains 15 residues. Trimming pared 0 bases from V and 4 bases from J, leaving 12 bases between. The CDR3 nucleotides read TGTGCCAGCAGCGTAGAAGGCAACGGGGCAGATACGCAGTATTTT. Protein: CASSVEGNGADTQYF.

The sample holds many counts of this clonotype. The chain carries TRBV5-1 and TRBJ2-2, with D unresolved. The ends were cut back, 4 bases at V and 1 base at J, with 8 bases in the middle. Germline V CDR1 and CDR2: SGHRS, YFSETQ. There are 14 residues in the CDR3. The CDR3 DNA is TGCGCCAGCAGCCCAGGAATGAACACCGGGGAGCTGTTTTTT. It translates to CASSPGMNTGELFF.

This clonotype showed up just a few times. The J gene is TRBJ2-1, the V gene TRBV4-3, with D unresolved. V gave up 0 bases and J gave up 7 bases, with 13 bases separating them. The CDR3 is made up of 15 amino acids. Per the germline V gene, CDR1 is LGHNA and CDR2 is YSLEER. CDR3 amino acids: CASSQDHGFGNEQFF. The CDR3 nucleotides read TGCGCCAGCAGCCAAGATCACGGGTTTGGGAATGAGCAGTTCTTC.

The chain combines TRBV12-3 or TRBV12-4 with TRBJ2-5; 12 nucleotides align to TRBD2. J lost 5 bases, V lost 6 bases, and 7 bases had no gene match. This CDR3 has 15 residues. CDR3 amino acids: CASSPTSGGGETQYF. The CDR3 DNA reads as TGTGCCAGCAGCCCGACTAGCGGGGGTGGGGAGACCCAGTACTTC.

The chain employs TRBV5-4 and TRBJ2-7; D is possibly TRBD2 (7 bases). The CDR3 loop spans 14 amino acids. V shed 2 bases and J shed 1 base, with 10 bases lying between them. Per the germline V gene, CDR1 is SGHNT and CDR2 is YYREEE (reference sequence). CDR3: CASSFRGGSYEQYF. DNA for the CDR3: TGTGCCAGCAGCTTCAGGGGAGGGTCCTACGAGCAGTACTTC.